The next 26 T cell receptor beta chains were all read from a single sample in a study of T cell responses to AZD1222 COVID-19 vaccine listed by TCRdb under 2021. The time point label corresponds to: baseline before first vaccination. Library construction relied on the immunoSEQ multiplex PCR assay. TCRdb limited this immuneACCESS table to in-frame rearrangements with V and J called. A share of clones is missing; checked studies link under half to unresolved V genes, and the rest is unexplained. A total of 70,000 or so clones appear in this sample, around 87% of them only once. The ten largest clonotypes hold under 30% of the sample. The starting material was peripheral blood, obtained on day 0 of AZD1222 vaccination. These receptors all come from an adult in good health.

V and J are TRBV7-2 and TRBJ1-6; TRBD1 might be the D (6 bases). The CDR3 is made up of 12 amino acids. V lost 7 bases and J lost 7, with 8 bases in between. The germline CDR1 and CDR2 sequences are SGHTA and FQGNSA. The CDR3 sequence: CASTGANSPLHF. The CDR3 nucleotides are TGTGCCAGCACAGGGGCCAATTCACCCCTCCACTTT. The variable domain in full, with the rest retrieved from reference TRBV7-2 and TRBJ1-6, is GAGVSQSPSNKVTEKGKDVELRCDPISGHTALYWYRQSLGQGLEFLIYFQGNSAPDKSGLPSDRFSAERTGGSVSTLTIQRTQQEDSAVYLCASTGANSPLHFGNGTRLTVT.

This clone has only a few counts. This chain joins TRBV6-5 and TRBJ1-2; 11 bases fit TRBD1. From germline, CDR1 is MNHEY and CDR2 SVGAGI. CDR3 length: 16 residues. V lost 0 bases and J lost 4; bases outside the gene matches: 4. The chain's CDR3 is CASSYSRTGGSYGYTF. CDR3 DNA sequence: TGTGCCAGCAGTTACTCTAGGACAGGGGGCAGCTATGGCTACACCTTC.

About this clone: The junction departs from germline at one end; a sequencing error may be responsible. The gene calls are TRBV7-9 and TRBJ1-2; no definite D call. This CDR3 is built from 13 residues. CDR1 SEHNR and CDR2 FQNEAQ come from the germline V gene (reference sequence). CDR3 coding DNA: TGTGCCAGCAGCTTTAGTTCTAGGATTGAGGACGCATTC. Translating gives CASSFSSRIEDAF.

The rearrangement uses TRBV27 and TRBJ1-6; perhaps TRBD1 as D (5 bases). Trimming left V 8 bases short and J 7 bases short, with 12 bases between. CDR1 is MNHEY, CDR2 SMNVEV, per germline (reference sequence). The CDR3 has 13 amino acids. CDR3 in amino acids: CASWGSRNSPLHF. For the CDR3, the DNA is TGTGCCAGCTGGGGGTCCCGCAATTCACCCCTCCACTTT.

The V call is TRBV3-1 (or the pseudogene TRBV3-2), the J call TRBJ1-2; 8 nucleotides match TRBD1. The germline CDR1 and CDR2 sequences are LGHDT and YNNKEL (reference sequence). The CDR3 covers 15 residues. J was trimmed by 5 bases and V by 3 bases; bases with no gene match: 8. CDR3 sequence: CASSQGRQGLYGYTF. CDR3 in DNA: TGTGCCAGCAGCCAGGGCCGACAGGGGCTTTATGGCTACACCTTC.

The CDR3 region has the DNA TGCGCCAGCAGCTTGGATCCGGCGGACACTGAAGCTTTCTTT. This encodes CASSLDPADTEAFF. This chain links TRBV5-1 with TRBJ1-1; no reliable D call. Trimming pared 0 bases from V and 3 bases from J, leaving 9 bases between. Looked up from germline, CDR1 is SGHRS and CDR2 is YFSETQ. This CDR3 is built from 14 residues. The full variable domain, its missing parts supplied by reference TRBV5-1 and TRBJ1-1, is KAGVTQTPRYLIKTRGQQVTLSCSPISGHRSVSWYQQTPGQGLQFLFEYFSETQRNKGNFPGRFSGRQFSNSRSEMNVSTLELGDSALYLCASSLDPADTEAFFGQGTRLTVV.

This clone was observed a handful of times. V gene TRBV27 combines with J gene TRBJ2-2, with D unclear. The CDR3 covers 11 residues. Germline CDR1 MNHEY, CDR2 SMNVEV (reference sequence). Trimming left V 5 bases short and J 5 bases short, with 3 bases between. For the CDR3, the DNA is TGTGCCAGCAGTCTTACCGGGGAGCTGTTTTTT. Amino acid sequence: CASSLTGELFF.

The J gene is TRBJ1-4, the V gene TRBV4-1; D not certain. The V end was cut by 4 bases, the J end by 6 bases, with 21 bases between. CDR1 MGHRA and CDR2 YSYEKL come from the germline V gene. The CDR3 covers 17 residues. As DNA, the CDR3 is TGCGCCAGCAGCCCAAGCCCCGTCCAAACGGTCCATGAAAAACTGTTTTTT. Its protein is CASSPSPVQTVHEKLFF.

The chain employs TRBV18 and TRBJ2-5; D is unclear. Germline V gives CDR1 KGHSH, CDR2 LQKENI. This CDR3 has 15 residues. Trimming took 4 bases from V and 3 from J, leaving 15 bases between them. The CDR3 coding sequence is TGTGCCAGCTCACTACGGACCCCTCGGGAAGAGACCCAGTACTTC. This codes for CASSLRTPREETQYF.

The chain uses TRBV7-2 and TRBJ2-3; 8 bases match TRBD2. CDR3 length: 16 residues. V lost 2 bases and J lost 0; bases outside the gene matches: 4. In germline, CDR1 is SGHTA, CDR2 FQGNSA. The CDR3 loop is CASSLNGGASTDTQYF. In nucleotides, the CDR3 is TGTGCCAGCAGCTTAAACGGGGGGGCTAGCACAGATACGCAGTATTTT.

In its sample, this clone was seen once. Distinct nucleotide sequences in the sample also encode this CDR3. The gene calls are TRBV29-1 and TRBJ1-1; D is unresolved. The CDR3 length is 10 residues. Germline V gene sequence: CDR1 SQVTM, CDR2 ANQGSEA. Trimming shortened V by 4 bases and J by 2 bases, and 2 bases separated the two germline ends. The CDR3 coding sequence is TGCAGCGTTGCAAACACTGAAGCTTTCTTT. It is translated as CSVANTEAFF.

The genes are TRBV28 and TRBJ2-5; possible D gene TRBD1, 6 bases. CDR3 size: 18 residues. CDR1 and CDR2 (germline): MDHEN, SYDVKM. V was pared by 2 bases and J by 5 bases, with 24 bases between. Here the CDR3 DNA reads TGTGCCAGCAGTTTAGAACTACAGGGAGTGCGATATTGGGAGACCCAGTACTTC. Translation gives CASSLELQGVRYWETQYF.

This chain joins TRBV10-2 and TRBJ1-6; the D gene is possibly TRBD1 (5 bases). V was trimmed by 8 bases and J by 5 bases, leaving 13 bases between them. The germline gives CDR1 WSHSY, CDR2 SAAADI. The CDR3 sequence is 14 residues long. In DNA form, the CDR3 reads TGCGCCAGCCGCCTTCAGGGAGATAATTCACCCCTCCACTTT. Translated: CASRLQGDNSPLHF.

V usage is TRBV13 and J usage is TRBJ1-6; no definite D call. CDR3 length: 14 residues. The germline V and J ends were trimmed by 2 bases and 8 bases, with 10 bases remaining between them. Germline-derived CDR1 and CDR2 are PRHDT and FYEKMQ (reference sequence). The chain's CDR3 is CASSLILADSPLHF. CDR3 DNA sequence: TGTGCCAGCAGCTTAATTTTGGCCGATTCACCCCTCCACTTT.

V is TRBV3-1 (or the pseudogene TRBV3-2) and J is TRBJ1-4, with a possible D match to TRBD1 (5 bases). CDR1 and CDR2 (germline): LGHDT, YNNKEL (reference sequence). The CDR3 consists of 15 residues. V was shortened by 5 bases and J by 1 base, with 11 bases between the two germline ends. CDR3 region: CASSTQGQTNEKLFF. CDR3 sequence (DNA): TGTGCCAGCAGCACCCAGGGCCAAACTAATGAAAAACTGTTTTTT.

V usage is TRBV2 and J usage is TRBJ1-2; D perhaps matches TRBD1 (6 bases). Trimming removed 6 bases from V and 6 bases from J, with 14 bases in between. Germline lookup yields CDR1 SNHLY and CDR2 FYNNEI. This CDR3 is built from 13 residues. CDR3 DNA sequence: TGTGCCAGCAGAAGGAACAGGGAGCATGGCTACACCTTC. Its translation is CASRRNREHGYTF.

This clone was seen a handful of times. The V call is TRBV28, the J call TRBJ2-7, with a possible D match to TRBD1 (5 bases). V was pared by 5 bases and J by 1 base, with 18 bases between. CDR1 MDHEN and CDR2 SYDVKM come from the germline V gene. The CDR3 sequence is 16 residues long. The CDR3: CASSPRGIGWSYEQYF. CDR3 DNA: TGTGCCAGCAGTCCAAGGGGTATAGGGTGGTCCTACGAGCAGTACTTC.

CDR3: CASSPGHLDTEAFF. In nucleotides, the CDR3 is TGTGCCAGCAGTCCAGGACACCTTGACACTGAAGCTTTCTTT. The rearrangement uses TRBV6-5 and TRBJ1-1; D perhaps matches TRBD1 (5 bases). The CDR3 has 14 residues. V dropped 5 bases and J dropped 3 bases, with 13 bases sitting between them. The V gene's germline CDR1 is MNHEY and CDR2 SVGAGI.

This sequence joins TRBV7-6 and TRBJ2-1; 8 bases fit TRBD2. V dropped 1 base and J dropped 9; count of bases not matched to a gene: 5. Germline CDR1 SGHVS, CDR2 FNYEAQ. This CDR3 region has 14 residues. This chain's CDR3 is CASSLVAGIVEQFF. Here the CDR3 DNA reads TGTGCCAGCAGCTTAGTAGCGGGGATTGTTGAGCAGTTCTTC.

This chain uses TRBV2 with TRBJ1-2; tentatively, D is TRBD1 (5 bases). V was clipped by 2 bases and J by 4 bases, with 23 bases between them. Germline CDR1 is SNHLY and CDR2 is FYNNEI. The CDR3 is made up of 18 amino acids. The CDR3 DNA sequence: TGTGCCAGCAGTGAAACTTGGCAGGGCTCGGAAGAGGGCTATGGCTACACCTTC. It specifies CASSETWQGSEEGYGYTF.

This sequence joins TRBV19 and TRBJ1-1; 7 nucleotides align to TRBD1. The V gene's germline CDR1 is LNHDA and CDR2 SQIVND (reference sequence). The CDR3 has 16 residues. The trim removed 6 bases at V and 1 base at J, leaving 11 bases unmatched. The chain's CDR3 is CASREEAGGGNTEAFF. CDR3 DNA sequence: TGTGCCAGTAGGGAAGAGGCAGGGGGTGGGAACACTGAAGCTTTCTTT.

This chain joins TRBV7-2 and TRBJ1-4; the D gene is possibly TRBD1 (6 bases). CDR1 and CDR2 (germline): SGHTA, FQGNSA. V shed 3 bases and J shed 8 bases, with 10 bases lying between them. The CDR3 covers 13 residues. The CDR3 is CASSFRGGEKLFF. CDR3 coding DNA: TGTGCCAGCAGCTTCAGGGGAGGGGAAAAACTGTTTTTT.

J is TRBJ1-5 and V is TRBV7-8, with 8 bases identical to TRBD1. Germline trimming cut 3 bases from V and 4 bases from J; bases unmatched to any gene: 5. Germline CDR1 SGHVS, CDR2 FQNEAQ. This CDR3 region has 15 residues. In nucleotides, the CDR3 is TGTGCCAGCAGCTTGGGAACAGGGGGTAATCAGCCCCAGCATTTT. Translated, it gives CASSLGTGGNQPQHF.

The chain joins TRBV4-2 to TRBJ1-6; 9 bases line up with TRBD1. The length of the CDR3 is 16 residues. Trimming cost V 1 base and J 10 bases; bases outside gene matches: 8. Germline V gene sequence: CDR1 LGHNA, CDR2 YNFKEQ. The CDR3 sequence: CASSQGMGQGRSPLHF. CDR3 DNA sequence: TGTGCCAGCAGCCAAGGAATGGGACAGGGACGCTCACCCCTCCACTTT.

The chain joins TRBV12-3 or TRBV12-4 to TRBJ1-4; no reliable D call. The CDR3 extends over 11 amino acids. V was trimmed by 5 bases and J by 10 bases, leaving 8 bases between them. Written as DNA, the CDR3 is TGTGCCAGCAGTCAAAGCGGAAAACTGTTTTTT. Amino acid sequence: CASSQSGKLFF.

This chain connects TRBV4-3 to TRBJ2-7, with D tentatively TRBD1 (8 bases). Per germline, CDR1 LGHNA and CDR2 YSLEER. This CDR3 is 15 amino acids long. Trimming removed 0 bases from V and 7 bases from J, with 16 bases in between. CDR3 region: CASSQENRGGREQYF. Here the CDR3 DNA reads TGCGCCAGCAGCCAAGAGAACAGGGGGGGCAGGGAGCAGTACTTC.